This T cell receptor beta chain was identified during a study of cytomegalovirus exposure and HLA in healthy donors. Notes on the study in general: It was shown in a later analysis that HLA-associated TCR beta chains were more clonally expanded than other, equally common chains. According to a later analysis, donors in an Asian-associated ancestry cluster reportedly had fewer N-insertions than the roughly 640-donor mean.

It was with 60 Vbeta and 13 Jbeta primers that the PCR ran. Study processing details: Later analysis identified 80 million to 85 million unique TCR beta chains, about 10 million shared. Repertoires were generated with immunoSEQ multiplex PCR, while TCRdb's copy carries only in-frame clones and drops some. Clonal size and the V and J genes are those of that table, whereas D and trimming came from the DNA. The sample holds roughly 89,000 clones, approximately 72% seen once. A word on this clone: Its antigen is undetermined.

V was trimmed by 7 bases and J by 1 base, leaving 19 bases between them. Germline values: CDR1 SNHLY, CDR2 FYNNEI. CDR3 length: 16 residues. The receptor's source is a man aged 25 to 40 in good health and CMV-seropositive. This chain uses TRBV2 with TRBJ2-5, with TRBD2 as a possible D gene (5 bases). Sample: PBMCs. In DNA, the CDR3 is TGTGCCAGCAAAAACGAACCGGGGAATTCCCAAGAGACCCAGTACTTC. Translation gives CASKNEPGNSQETQYF.